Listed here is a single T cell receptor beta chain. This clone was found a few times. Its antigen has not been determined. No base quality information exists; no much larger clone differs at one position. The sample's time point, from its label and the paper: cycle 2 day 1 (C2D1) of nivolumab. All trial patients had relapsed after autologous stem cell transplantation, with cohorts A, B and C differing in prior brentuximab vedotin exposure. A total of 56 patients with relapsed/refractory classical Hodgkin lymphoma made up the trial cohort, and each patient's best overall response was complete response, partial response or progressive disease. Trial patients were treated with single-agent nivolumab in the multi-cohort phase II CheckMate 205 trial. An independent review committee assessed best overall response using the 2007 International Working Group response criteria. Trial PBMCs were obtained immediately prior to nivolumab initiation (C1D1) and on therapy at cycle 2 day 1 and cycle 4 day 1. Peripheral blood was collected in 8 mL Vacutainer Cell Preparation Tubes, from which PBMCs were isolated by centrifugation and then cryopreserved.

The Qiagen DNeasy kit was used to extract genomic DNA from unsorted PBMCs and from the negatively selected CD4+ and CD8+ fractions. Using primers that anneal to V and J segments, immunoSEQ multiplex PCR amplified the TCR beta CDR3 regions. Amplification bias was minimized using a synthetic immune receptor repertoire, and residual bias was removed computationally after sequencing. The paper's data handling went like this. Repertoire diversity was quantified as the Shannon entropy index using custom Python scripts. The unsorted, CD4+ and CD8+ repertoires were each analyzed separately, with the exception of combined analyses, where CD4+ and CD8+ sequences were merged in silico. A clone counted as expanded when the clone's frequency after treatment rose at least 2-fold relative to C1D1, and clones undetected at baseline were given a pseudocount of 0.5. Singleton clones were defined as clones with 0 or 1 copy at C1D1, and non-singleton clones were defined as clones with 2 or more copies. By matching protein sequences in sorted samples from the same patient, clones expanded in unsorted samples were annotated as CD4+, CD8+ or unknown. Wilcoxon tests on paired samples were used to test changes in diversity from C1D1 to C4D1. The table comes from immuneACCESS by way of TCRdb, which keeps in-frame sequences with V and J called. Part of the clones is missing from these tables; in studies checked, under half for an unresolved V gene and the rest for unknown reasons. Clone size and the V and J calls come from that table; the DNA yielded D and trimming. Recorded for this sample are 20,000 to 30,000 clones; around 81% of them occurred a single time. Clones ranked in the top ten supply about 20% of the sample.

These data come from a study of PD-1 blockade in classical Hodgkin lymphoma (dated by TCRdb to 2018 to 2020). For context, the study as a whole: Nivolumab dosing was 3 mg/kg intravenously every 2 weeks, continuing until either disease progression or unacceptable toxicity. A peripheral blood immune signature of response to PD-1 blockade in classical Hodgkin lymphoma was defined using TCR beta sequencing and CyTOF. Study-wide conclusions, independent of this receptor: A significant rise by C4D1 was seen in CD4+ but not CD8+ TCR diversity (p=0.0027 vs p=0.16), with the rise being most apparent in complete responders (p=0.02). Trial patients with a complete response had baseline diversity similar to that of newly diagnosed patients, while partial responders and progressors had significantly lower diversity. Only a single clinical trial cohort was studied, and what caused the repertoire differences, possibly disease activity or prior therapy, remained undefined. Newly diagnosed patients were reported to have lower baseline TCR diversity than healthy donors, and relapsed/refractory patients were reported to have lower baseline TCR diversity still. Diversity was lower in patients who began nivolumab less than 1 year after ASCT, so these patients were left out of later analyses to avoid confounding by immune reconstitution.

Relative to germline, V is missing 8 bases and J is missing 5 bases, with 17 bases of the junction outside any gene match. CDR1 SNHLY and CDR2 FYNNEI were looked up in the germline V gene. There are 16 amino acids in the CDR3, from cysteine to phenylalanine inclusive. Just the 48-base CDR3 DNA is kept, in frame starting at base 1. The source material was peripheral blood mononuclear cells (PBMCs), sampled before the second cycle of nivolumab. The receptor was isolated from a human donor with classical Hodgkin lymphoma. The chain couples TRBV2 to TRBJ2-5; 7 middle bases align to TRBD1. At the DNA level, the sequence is TGTGCCAGCTTCACCGGTTGGGGGACAGCCGCCGAGACCCAGTACTTC. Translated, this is CASFTGWGTAAETQYF.